This T cell receptor (beta chain) was identified in a study of control samples from healthy donors and cancer patients. Profiled with immunoSEQ multiplex PCR; TCRdb holds only in-frame clones, not every one. The sample has over 60,000 clones, 75% to 85% seen once. CDR3 size: 18 residues. V lost 1 base to trimming and J lost 7 bases, with 25 bases between them. The germline V gene encodes CDR1 MGHRA and CDR2 YSYEKL. Sequenced sample: blood. This TCR was sampled from a man between 40 and 49 years old in good health. V is TRBV4-1 and J is TRBJ1-2; D remains ambiguous. The CDR3 DNA sequence: TGCGCCAGCAGCCAAGGGTCGCTAGGCGCGACGGCGTTCGGTGGCTACACCTTC. Its translation: CASSQGSLGATAFGGYTF.